The clone carrying this TCR beta chain was counted only a few times. Its antigen is unknown. Primers included in the PCR were 60 Vbeta and 13 Jbeta primers. TCRdb's copy holds only in-frame clones and misses some; the assay was immunoSEQ multiplex PCR. The data show roughly 150,000 clones, about 80% seen once. The record originates from a study of cytomegalovirus exposure and HLA in healthy donors. The wider study: Samples from HLA-typed donors yielded 65 million to 90 million unique TCRs in an early data release.

Study findings and constraints: A later analysis associated 15,000 to 20,000 TCR beta sequences with HLA alleles at a 0.05 false discovery rate. Presence/absence results assume similar sequencing depth per donor, which may not hold.

Sampled while nominally healthy, donors likely had unrecorded immune exposures. Germline V gene sequence: CDR1 LGHNA, CDR2 YNFKEQ. The V gene lost 1 base and the J gene lost 1 base, with 10 bases spanning the gap. This CDR3 has 16 residues. V gene TRBV4-2 combines with J gene TRBJ2-2; D gene ambiguous. The source material was PBMCs. This receptor was identified in a man aged 35 to 55 in good health and CMV-seropositive. Written as DNA, the CDR3 is TGTGCCAGCAGCCAAGCCTCGCGGAGGAACACCGGGGAGCTGTTTTTT. Its protein is CASSQASRRNTGELFF.